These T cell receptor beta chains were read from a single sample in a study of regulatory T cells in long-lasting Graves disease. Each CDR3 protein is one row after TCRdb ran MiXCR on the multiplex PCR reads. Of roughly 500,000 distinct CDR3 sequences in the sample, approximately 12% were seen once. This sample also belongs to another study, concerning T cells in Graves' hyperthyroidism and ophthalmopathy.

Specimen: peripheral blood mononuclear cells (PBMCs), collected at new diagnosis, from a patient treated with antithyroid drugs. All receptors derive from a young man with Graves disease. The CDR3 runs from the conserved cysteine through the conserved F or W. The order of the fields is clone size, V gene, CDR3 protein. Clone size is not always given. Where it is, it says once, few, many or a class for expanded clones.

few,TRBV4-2,CASSQGGATRNEQFF
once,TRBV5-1,CASSLRGEPEAFF
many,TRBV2,CASAAGGRYEQYF
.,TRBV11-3,CASSPPQQDEQFF
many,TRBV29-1,CSGQGWNEQFF
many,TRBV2,CASTLDLAREAFF
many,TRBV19,CVSSFTHTGELFF
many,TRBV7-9,CASSLEGAGTDTQYF
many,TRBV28,CASSSIVRFSYEQYF
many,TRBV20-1,CSASSGTGGQPQHF
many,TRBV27,CASSEGLLGETQYF
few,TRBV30,CAGTSGSYEQYF
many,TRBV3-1,CASSSTLGGVEAFF
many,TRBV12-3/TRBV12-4,CASSPPGQPSTEAFF
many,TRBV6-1,CASSEVRLAGGTGELFF
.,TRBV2,CARGLQSYNEQFF
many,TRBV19,CASSLRTPGQPQHF
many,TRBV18,CASSPEISGRTDTQYF
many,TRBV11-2,CASSRGLNYEQYF
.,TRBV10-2,CARASRLGNEQFF
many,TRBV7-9,CASSLEAAYEQYF
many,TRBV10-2,CASRVGATEAFF
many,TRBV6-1,CASIGGPSTDTQYF
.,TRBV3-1,CASSQGYFVGETQYF
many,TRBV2,CASRPASGGTYEQYF
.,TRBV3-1,CASSQHGGGEAFF
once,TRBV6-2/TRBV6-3,CASLPFKHRVYEQYF
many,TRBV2,CASSQGVEQYF
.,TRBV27,CASPPGVLNEQYF
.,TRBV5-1,CASSNRGRSSYNSPLHF
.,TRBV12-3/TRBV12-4,CASSVDGKTYNEQFF
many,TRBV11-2,CASSSAPSEAFF